This T cell receptor beta chain was documented in a study of T-cell reconstitution after alpha-beta-depleted transplantation in children. V was shortened by 5 bases and J by 2 bases, with 10 bases between the two germline ends. Germline-derived CDR1 and CDR2 are SGHTA and FQGNSA. The CDR3 is 14 residues long. Unique molecular identifiers were incorporated during preparation of the TCRbeta library. TCRdb passed the PCR reads through MiXCR, listing each CDR3 protein once. The table includes 600,000 to 700,000 distinct CDR3 sequences, roughly 17% detected once. The input for sequencing was PBMCs from the stem cell graft donor, taken from the stem cell graft. The source is a human donor who donated a stem cell graft to a child with acute myeloid leukemia. V gene TRBV7-2 combines with J gene TRBJ2-4; D might be TRBD1 or TRBD2, each matching 5 bases. The DNA of the CDR3 is TGTGCCAGCAGCCCAAAGGGACCCAAAAACATTCAGTACTTC. As protein: CASSPKGPKNIQYF.